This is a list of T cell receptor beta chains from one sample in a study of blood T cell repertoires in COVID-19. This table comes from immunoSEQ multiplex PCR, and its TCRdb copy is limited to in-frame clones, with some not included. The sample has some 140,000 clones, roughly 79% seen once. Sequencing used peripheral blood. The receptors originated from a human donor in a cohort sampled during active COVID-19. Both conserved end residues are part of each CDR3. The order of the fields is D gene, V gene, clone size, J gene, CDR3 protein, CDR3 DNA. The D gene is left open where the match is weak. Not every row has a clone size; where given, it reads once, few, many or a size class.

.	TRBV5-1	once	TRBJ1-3	CASSSPEGLPSGNTIYF	TGCGCCAGCAGCTCTCCCGAAGGACTGCCCTCTGGAAACACCATATATTTT
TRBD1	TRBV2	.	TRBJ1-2	CASSLVQGINYGYTF	TGTGCCAGCAGCCTCGTACAGGGGATTAACTATGGCTACACCTTC
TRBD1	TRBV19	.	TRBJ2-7	CASSARTGRYEQYF	TGTGCCAGTAGTGCCCGGACAGGGCGGTACGAGCAGTACTTC
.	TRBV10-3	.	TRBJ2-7	CAISMTGGYEQYF	TGTGCCATCAGTATGACAGGTGGATACGAGCAGTACTTC
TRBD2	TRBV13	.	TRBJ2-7	CASSSPESGGAGGEQYF	TGTGCCAGCAGCTCACCGGAAAGCGGGGGGGCCGGTGGCGAGCAGTACTTC
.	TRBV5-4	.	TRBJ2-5	CASSLVPKETQYF	TGTGCCAGCAGCTTGGTGCCTAAAGAGACCCAGTACTTC
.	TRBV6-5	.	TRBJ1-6	CASSPRSYNSPLHF	TGTGCCAGCAGCCCCCGGTCCTATAATTCACCCCTCCACTTT
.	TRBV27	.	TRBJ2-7	CASKERGYEQYF	TGTGCCAGCAAAGAGAGAGGCTACGAGCAGTACTTC
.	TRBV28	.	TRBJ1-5	CASSSGGGGSNQPQHF	TGTGCCAGCAGCTCTGGGGGCGGCGGGTCCAATCAGCCCCAGCATTTT
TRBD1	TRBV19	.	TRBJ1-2	CASSTDRGGAGYTF	TGTGCCAGTAGTACGGACAGGGGAGGTGCTGGCTACACCTTC
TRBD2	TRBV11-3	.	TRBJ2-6	CASSLGGGRGSGANVLTF	TGTGCCAGCAGCTTAGGAGGCGGGAGGGGCTCTGGGGCCAACGTCCTGACTTTC
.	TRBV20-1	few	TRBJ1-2	CSARDSYGYTF	TGCAGTGCTAGGGACTCCTATGGCTACACCTTC
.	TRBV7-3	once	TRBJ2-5	CASSSTRWETQYF	TGTGCCAGCAGCAGCACCCGGTGGGAGACCCAGTACTTC
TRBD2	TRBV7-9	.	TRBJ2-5	CASRGGGAQETQYF	TGTGCCTCACGGGGCGGGGGGGCTCAAGAGACCCAGTACTTC
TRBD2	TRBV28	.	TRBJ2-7	CASRGTTYEQYF	TGTGCCAGCCGCGGGACTACCTACGAGCAGTACTTC
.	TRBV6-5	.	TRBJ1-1	CASRWANTEAFF	TGTGCCAGCAGGTGGGCGAACACTGAAGCTTTCTTT
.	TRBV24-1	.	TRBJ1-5	CATSVGGTQPQHF	TGTGCCACCAGTGTCGGGGGAACTCAGCCCCAGCATTTT
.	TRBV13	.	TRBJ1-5	CASSPGVNQPQHF	TGTGCCAGCAGCCCAGGTGTGAATCAGCCCCAGCATTTT
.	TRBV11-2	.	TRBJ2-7	CASSFPGLIYEQYF	TGTGCCAGCAGCTTTCCGGGACTTATCTACGAGCAGTACTTC
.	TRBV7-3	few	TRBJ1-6	CASSFPSGDGGSPLHF	TGTGCCAGCAGCTTTCCCTCGGGGGATGGGGGTTCACCCCTCCACTTT
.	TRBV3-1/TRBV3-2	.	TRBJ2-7	CASSQDEGVGYEQYF	TGTGCCAGCAGCCAAGATGAAGGGGTCGGGTACGAGCAGTACTTC
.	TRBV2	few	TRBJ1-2	CASRPMGVSYTF	TGTGCCAGCAGACCCATGGGCGTGAGCTACACCTTC
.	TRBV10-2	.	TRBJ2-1	CASKPPGAYNEQFF	TGCGCCAGCAAGCCGCCGGGGGCCTACAATGAGCAGTTCTTC
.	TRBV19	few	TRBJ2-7	CASSKGGGTYEQYF	TGTGCCAGTAGTAAAGGAGGGGGCACCTACGAGCAGTACTTC
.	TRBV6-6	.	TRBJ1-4	CASSKRTNEKLFF	TGTGCCAGCAGTAAGCGGACTAATGAAAAACTGTTTTTT
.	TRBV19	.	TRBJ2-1	CASTPAGGPFNEQFF	TGTGCCAGTACCCCCGCCGGAGGGCCCTTCAATGAGCAGTTCTTC
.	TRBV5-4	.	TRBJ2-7	CASSPRQDAYEQYF	TGTGCCAGCAGCCCTAGACAGGACGCCTACGAGCAGTACTTC
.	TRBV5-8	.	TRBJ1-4	CASSLGRGAGGEKLFF	TGTGCCAGCAGCTTGGGAAGGGGTGCCGGGGGAGAAAAACTGTTTTTT
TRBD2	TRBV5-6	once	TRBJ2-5	CASSLVAGGRWETQYF	TGTGCCAGCAGCTTGGTAGCGGGGGGGCGGTGGGAGACCCAGTACTTC
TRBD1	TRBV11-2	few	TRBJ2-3	CASSRLGTGGPTDTQYF	TGTGCCAGCAGCCGCCTGGGGACAGGGGGCCCCACAGATACGCAGTATTTT
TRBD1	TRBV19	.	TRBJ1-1	CASSIGTGIAEAFF	TGTGCCAGTAGTATCGGGACAGGGATTGCTGAAGCTTTCTTT
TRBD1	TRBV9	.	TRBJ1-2	CASSAGTGFGYTF	TGTGCCAGCAGCGCCGGGACAGGGTTTGGCTACACCTTC
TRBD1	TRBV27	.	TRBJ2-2	CASSPTRTGRTGELFF	TGTGCCAGCAGCCCTACTCGGACAGGGAGAACCGGGGAGCTGTTTTTT
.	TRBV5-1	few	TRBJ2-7	CASSLNQGGYEQYF	TGCGCCAGCAGCTTGAACCAGGGAGGCTACGAGCAGTACTTC
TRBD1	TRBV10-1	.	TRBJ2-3	CASSEGQGDSDTQYF	TGCGCCAGCAGTGAGGGACAGGGGGACTCAGATACGCAGTATTTT
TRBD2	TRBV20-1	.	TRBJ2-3	CSASSGVGTDTQYF	TGCAGTGCTAGTAGCGGGGTGGGCACAGATACGCAGTATTTT
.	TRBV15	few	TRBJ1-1	CATSSDDGGENTEAFF	TGTGCCACCAGCTCAGACGACGGGGGGGAAAACACTGAAGCTTTCTTT
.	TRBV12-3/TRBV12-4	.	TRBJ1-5	CASSPSSNQPQHF	TGTGCCAGCAGCCCCTCCTCTAATCAGCCCCAGCATTTT
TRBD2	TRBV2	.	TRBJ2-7	CASSRLAGSSYEQYF	TGTGCCAGCAGCCGACTAGCGGGGTCCTCCTACGAGCAGTACTTC
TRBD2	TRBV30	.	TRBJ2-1	CAWSGLAGDEQFF	TGTGCCTGGAGCGGACTAGCGGGTGATGAGCAGTTCTTC
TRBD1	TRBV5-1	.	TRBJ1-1	CASSQDRGQAFF	TGCGCCAGCAGCCAGGACAGGGGGCAAGCTTTCTTT